This T cell receptor (beta chain) was retrieved from a study of blood T cell repertoires in COVID-19. Study-level background: COVID-19 samples, acute and convalescent, were from the United States, Italy and Spain. T cells, B-cell-depleted T cells, or PBMCs supplied cDNA or gDNA.

The ends were cut back, 0 bases at V and 8 bases at J, with 16 bases in the middle. The CDR3 is 15 residues long. The V gene's germline CDR1 is MNHNS and CDR2 SASEGT. Original handling: Estimation of nucleated cell counts relied on the amplification of reference gene primers. The method was immunoSEQ multiplex PCR; TCRdb's version includes in-frame clones alone and lacks a portion of them. The V and J calls and clone size are taken from that table; D and trimming were inferred from the DNA. The sample lists under 170,000 clones; approximately 86% were seen once. This clonotype was sampled from a woman aged 60-70 years with active or convalescent COVID-19. The chain employs TRBV6-1 and TRBJ1-2; D uncertain. Sequencing was carried out using peripheral blood. The CDR3 region is CASSEAQRVRGGYTF. As DNA, the CDR3 is TGTGCCAGCAGTGAAGCGCAAAGGGTACGGGGAGGCTACACCTTC.